Listed below are T cell receptor beta chains from one sample, sequenced in a study of blood T cell repertoires in COVID-19. Only in-frame clones appear in the TCRdb table, and some are missing; sequencing was by immunoSEQ multiplex PCR. This table has about 130,000 clones, roughly 80% appearing once. The sample taken for sequencing was peripheral blood. The receptors were gathered from a man aged 70 or older with acute or convalescent COVID-19. Both conserved end residues are trimmed from each CDR3.

CDR3 protein: ASSRSGQGFEKLF
V gene: TRBV28
J gene: TRBJ1-4

CDR3 protein: ASGFGTATQY
V gene: TRBV12-5
J gene: TRBJ2-3

CDR3 protein: ASLELAGETQY
V gene: TRBV5-1
J gene: TRBJ2-5

CDR3 protein: ASSQDLGQGLRNSPLH
V gene: TRBV4-2
J gene: TRBJ1-6

CDR3 protein: ASRGGGEETQY
V gene: TRBV27
J gene: TRBJ2-5

CDR3 protein: ASSTGTGAETQY
V gene: TRBV9
J gene: TRBJ2-5

CDR3 protein: AWGRTGEDGNTIY
V gene: TRBV30
J gene: TRBJ1-3

CDR3 protein: ASSMRGQNFDEQF
V gene: TRBV19
J gene: TRBJ2-1

CDR3 protein: ASSIQDRGRAF
V gene: TRBV19
J gene: TRBJ1-1

CDR3 protein: ASSRQGGEGEKLF
V gene: TRBV7-9
J gene: TRBJ1-4

CDR3 protein: ASRPSHATNEKLF
V gene: TRBV6-5
J gene: TRBJ1-4

CDR3 protein: ASSLRWGQGNTGELF
V gene: TRBV5-4
J gene: TRBJ2-2

CDR3 protein: ASSQGSHYEQY
V gene: TRBV27
J gene: TRBJ2-7

CDR3 protein: ASKQGNSPLH
V gene: TRBV25-1
J gene: TRBJ1-6

CDR3 protein: ASRVPGQGNEQF
V gene: TRBV19
J gene: TRBJ2-1

CDR3 protein: ASSQRGRLDTQY
V gene: TRBV14
J gene: TRBJ2-3

CDR3 protein: ASSQASSGANVLT
V gene: TRBV3-1/TRBV3-2
J gene: TRBJ2-6

CDR3 protein: ASSLGGSYNSPLH
V gene: TRBV5-1
J gene: TRBJ1-6

CDR3 protein: ASKGASNQPQH
V gene: TRBV6-5
J gene: TRBJ1-5

CDR3 protein: ASSVAGTGYNEQF
V gene: TRBV5-1
J gene: TRBJ2-1

CDR3 protein: ASSLTTGTRAQETQY
V gene: TRBV5-6
J gene: TRBJ2-5

CDR3 protein: SVEVGRGEAF
V gene: TRBV29-1
J gene: TRBJ1-1

CDR3 protein: ASTTGTSDSNTGELF
V gene: TRBV9
J gene: TRBJ2-2

CDR3 protein: ASSFRVTGELF
V gene: TRBV6-2/TRBV6-3
J gene: TRBJ2-2

CDR3 protein: ASSLFPSGGKGGNTIY
V gene: TRBV27
J gene: TRBJ1-3

CDR3 protein: ASSPRGTYQETQY
V gene: TRBV19
J gene: TRBJ2-5

CDR3 protein: ASSSYYEQY
V gene: TRBV12-3/TRBV12-4
J gene: TRBJ2-7

CDR3 protein: AISEQSNTEAF
V gene: TRBV10-3
J gene: TRBJ1-1

CDR3 protein: ASSPGQGRSYEQY
V gene: TRBV6-5
J gene: TRBJ2-7

CDR3 protein: ASSPLTGVRTDTQY
V gene: TRBV4-1
J gene: TRBJ2-3

CDR3 protein: ASRHDSSGANVLT
V gene: TRBV2
J gene: TRBJ2-6

CDR3 protein: ASSFSGVYTEAF
V gene: TRBV11-2
J gene: TRBJ1-1

CDR3 protein: ASSKSPEGGSYNSPLH
V gene: TRBV11-2
J gene: TRBJ1-6

CDR3 protein: ASSLLGSSNSQETQY
V gene: TRBV5-1
J gene: TRBJ2-5

CDR3 protein: ASSTGDRDGYT
V gene: TRBV9
J gene: TRBJ1-2

CDR3 protein: ASSYSNTIDEQF
V gene: TRBV6-5
J gene: TRBJ2-1

CDR3 protein: ASRGSTSGVSYEQY
V gene: TRBV6-6
J gene: TRBJ2-7

CDR3 protein: ASSAQDSSGNTIY
V gene: TRBV10-1
J gene: TRBJ1-3

CDR3 protein: ASSQPGLVLNTQY
V gene: TRBV6-5
J gene: TRBJ2-3

CDR3 protein: ASSLIGGGPDSYEQY
V gene: TRBV5-1
J gene: TRBJ2-7

CDR3 protein: ASSQDLPGLNEKLF
V gene: TRBV4-1
J gene: TRBJ1-4